The 23 T cell receptor beta chains in this list originate from one sample, sequenced in a study of T-cell memory formation after mild COVID-19. A single record per CDR3 protein comes from TCRdb applying MiXCR to the 5' RACE reads. The sample holds about 150,000 distinct CDR3 sequences, roughly 31% seen once. Sequences were obtained from PBMCs or a T cell subset sorted from them (not recorded which). These receptors originate from an adult woman who had mild COVID-19 (a few samples of this study predate the infection). Cell type and time point are not known.

The J gene is TRBJ2-3, the V gene TRBV24-1; D not certain. The V end lost 4 bases, the J end lost 2 bases, and 12 bases lay between the germline ends. The CDR3 contains 15 residues. Germline CDR1 and CDR2: KGHDR and SFDVKD. CDR3 in DNA: TGTGCCACCAGTGAGGGCCGGGTCCACACAGATACGCAGTATTTT. This encodes CATSEGRVHTDTQYF.

This clonotype appeared a single time. This chain connects TRBV20-1 to TRBJ2-1, with 9 bases fitting TRBD2. Looked up from germline, CDR1 is DFQATT and CDR2 is SNEGSKA (reference sequence). The V and J ends lost 2 bases and 5 bases, in that order; junction bases with no gene match: 7. The CDR3 runs 15 residues. The CDR3 DNA is TGCAGTGCTAGACGGTTTGCGGGGGGGAACAATGAGCAGTTCTTC. Residues: CSARRFAGGNNEQFF.

The chain is built from TRBV19 and TRBJ1-5; weak D call: TRBD1 (5 bases). The CDR3 is made up of 16 amino acids. V was clipped by 5 bases and J by 0 bases, with 14 bases between them. Germline CDR1 and CDR2: LNHDA and SQIVND (reference sequence). The CDR3 region is CASSPLMGVSNQPQHF. CDR3 DNA: TGTGCCAGTAGTCCCCTGATGGGGGTTAGCAATCAGCCCCAGCATTTT.

The chain joins TRBV3-1 to TRBJ2-2; D possibly corresponds to TRBD2 (6 bases). The length of the CDR3 is 15 residues. Trimming cost V 2 bases and J 7 bases, with 14 bases left between them. Germline CDR1 reads LGHDT; CDR2 reads YNNKEL (reference sequence). The CDR3 here is CASSQRSGRFGELFF. In DNA, the CDR3 is TGTGCCAGCAGCCAACGGTCGGGGAGGTTCGGGGAGCTGTTTTTT.

This chain uses TRBV19 with TRBJ1-2; TRBD1 agrees at 7 bases. The germline V gene has CDR1 LNHDA and CDR2 SQIVND (reference sequence). Germline trimming cut 2 bases from V and 3 bases from J; bases unmatched to any gene: 3. This CDR3 spans 14 amino acids. The CDR3 loop reads CASSIYQGDYGYTF. CDR3 bases: TGTGCCAGTAGTATATATCAGGGGGACTATGGCTACACCTTC.

This chain's CDR3 is CASSLSSRKGDEQFF. For the CDR3, the DNA is TGTGCCAGCAGCTTAAGTTCCCGAAAGGGGGATGAGCAGTTCTTC. V gene TRBV7-3 combines with J gene TRBJ2-1, with D possibly being TRBD1 (6 bases). CDR1 and CDR2 from the germline V gene are SGHTA and FQGTGA. CDR3 length: 15 amino acids. V gave up 1 base and J gave up 8 bases, with 15 bases separating them.

The chain combines TRBV5-5 with TRBJ2-7, with 10 bases identical to TRBD1. Per the germline V gene, CDR1 is SGHKS and CDR2 is YYEKEE (reference sequence). The CDR3 contains 14 residues. The V gene end was trimmed by 0 bases and the J gene end by 4 bases; junction bases not matched to a gene: 1. DNA of the CDR3: TGTGCCAGCAGCTTGGTGGGACAGGGGTACGAGCAGTACTTC. Its translation is CASSLVGQGYEQYF.

This clonotype showed up just a few times. The chain carries TRBV15 and TRBJ2-1; D uncertain. CDR3 length equals 14 residues. V was pared by 1 base and J by 8 bases, with 12 bases between. Germline V gives CDR1 LNHNV, CDR2 YYDKDF (reference sequence). The CDR3 region is CATSRGMSGHEQFF. The CDR3, as DNA: TGTGCCACCAGCAGAGGTATGTCGGGCCATGAGCAGTTCTTC.

The chain couples TRBV7-2 to TRBJ1-4, with D unresolved. Per germline, CDR1 SGHTA and CDR2 FQGNSA. The germline V and J ends were trimmed by 0 bases and 1 base, with 6 bases remaining between them. CDR3 length: 15 amino acids. DNA for the CDR3: TGTGCCAGCAGCTTAGCCCGGGGAACTAATGAAAAACTGTTTTTT. As protein: CASSLARGTNEKLFF.

The chain uses TRBV30 and TRBJ1-1; TRBD1 matches 9 bases. The CDR3 has 15 residues. Germline CDR1 is GTSNPN and CDR2 is SVGIG (reference sequence). V lost 5 bases and J lost 2; bases outside the gene matches: 9. This CDR3 reads CAWAGQGTRNTEAFF. CDR3 nucleotide sequence: TGTGCCTGGGCGGGACAGGGTACAAGAAACACTGAAGCTTTCTTT.

V usage is TRBV7-8 and J usage is TRBJ2-7; weak D call: TRBD2 (5 bases). This CDR3 is built from 12 residues. The germline V gene encodes CDR1 SGHVS and CDR2 FQNEAQ. With 5 bases removed from V and 6 bases from J, the gap between germline ends came to 11 bases. CDR3 sequence reads: CASSQSGSEQYF. The CDR3 coding sequence is TGTGCCAGCAGCCAGAGTGGGAGCGAGCAGTACTTC.

The chain is built from TRBV9 and TRBJ2-3; 7 nucleotides agree with TRBD2. V lost 2 bases, J lost 0 bases, and 6 bases stayed unmatched. Looked up from germline, CDR1 is SGDLS and CDR2 is YYNGEE. This CDR3 is 16 amino acids long. DNA for the CDR3: TGTGCCAGCAGCGTGTCTGGGGGGGGAAGCACAGATACGCAGTATTTT. It is translated as CASSVSGGGSTDTQYF.

J is TRBJ1-2 and V is TRBV12-3 or TRBV12-4; 7 nucleotides align to TRBD1. The CDR3 has 15 amino acids. J lost 0 bases, V lost 4 bases, and 5 bases had no gene match. The CDR3 DNA is TGTGCCAGCAGTTCCCGCGGGACAGCTAACTATGGCTACACCTTC. It translates to CASSSRGTANYGYTF.

The chain links TRBV7-8 to TRBJ2-1; D uncertain. CDR1 is SGHVS, CDR2 FQNEAQ, per germline. Trimming took 1 base from V and 10 from J, leaving 11 bases between them. This CDR3 has 13 amino acids. CDR3: CASSLVRSREQFF. CDR3 DNA: TGTGCCAGCAGCTTAGTAAGGTCTCGGGAGCAGTTCTTC.

V usage is TRBV7-2 and J usage is TRBJ2-5, with a weak D call TRBD1 (6 bases). There are 14 residues in the CDR3. V lost 1 base to trimming and J lost 1 base, with 7 bases between them. From germline, CDR1 is SGHTA and CDR2 FQGNSA. The CDR3 coding sequence is TGTGCCAGCAGCTTAGGAGGGGGCCAAGAGACCCAGTACTTC. It specifies CASSLGGGQETQYF.

The chain has TRBV18 and TRBJ1-1; D might be TRBD1 (5 bases). The CDR3 is 13 amino acids. CDR1 KGHSH and CDR2 LQKENI come from the germline V gene. V lost 1 base, J lost 9 bases, and 12 bases lay in between. CDR3 DNA: TGTGCCAGCTCACCACGGAGCGCAGGGCAAGCTTTCTTT. As protein: CASSPRSAGQAFF.

The J gene is TRBJ2-7, the V gene TRBV7-9; D may be TRBD2 (5 bases). CDR3 length: 20 residues. V was clipped by 3 bases and J by 1 base, with 28 bases between them. Germline-derived CDR1 and CDR2 are SEHNR and FQNEAQ (reference sequence). The CDR3 DNA reads TGTGCCAGCAGCTTCTGGGAAGGAGGCTACTCCGTACCGCGGTCCTACGAGCAGTACTTC. Protein product: CASSFWEGGYSVPRSYEQYF.

The chain recombines TRBV7-9 with TRBJ1-2; no clear D gene. Germline V gene lookup returns CDR1 SEHNR and CDR2 FQNEAQ (reference sequence). The length of the CDR3 is 13 residues. V dropped 5 bases and J dropped 0 bases, with 7 bases sitting between them. CDR3 bases: TGTGCCAGCAGCGTGAACGCTAACTATGGCTACACCTTC. Amino acids: CASSVNANYGYTF.

This clonotype appeared a few times. The chain has TRBV5-6 and TRBJ1-4; D is unresolved. Germline V lookup: CDR1 SGHDT, CDR2 YYEEEE. V lost 3 bases and J lost 7, with 16 bases in between. This CDR3 contains 15 residues. The CDR3 bases are TGTGCCAGCAGCTCCCACGGAGTTATTACTGAAAAACTGTTTTTT. This encodes CASSSHGVITEKLFF.

The V gene is TRBV24-1, the J gene TRBJ2-1, with 8 bases lining up with TRBD2. J lost 5 bases, V lost 3 bases, and 2 bases had no gene match. This CDR3 contains 14 residues. The germline CDR1 and CDR2 sequences are KGHDR and SFDVKD. Written as DNA, the CDR3 is TGTGCCACCAGTGATCCAGCGGGGGACAATGAGCAGTTCTTC. Its translation: CATSDPAGDNEQFF.

This clonotype has more than one count but fewer than ten. The chain employs TRBV20-1 and TRBJ2-7; the D gene is possibly TRBD2 (6 bases). The germline CDR1 and CDR2 sequences are DFQATT and SNEGSKA (reference sequence). The CDR3 runs to 13 residues. Trimming removed 1 base at V and 3 bases at J, with 10 bases between. The CDR3, as DNA: TGCAGTGCTAGAGTAGCGGACTACTACGAGCAGTACTTC. Its translation is CSARVADYYEQYF.

DNA of the CDR3: TGTGCCAGCAGCTTGGGGGTCGCCCCTAATGAAAAACTGTTTTTT. This encodes CASSLGVAPNEKLFF. J is TRBJ1-4 and V is TRBV11-2, with a possible D match to TRBD1 (5 bases). Germline-derived CDR1 and CDR2 are SGHAT and FQNNGV. Deletions cut 3 bases from V and 3 bases from J, with 11 bases between. The CDR3 runs to 15 residues.

The chain links TRBV28 to TRBJ2-4; 8 bases are a match to TRBD1. This CDR3 region has 14 residues. Trimming cost V 3 bases and J 4 bases; bases outside gene matches: 2. Germline-derived CDR1 and CDR2 are MDHEN and SYDVKM. This chain's CDR3 is CASSFQGAKNIQYF. The DNA for the CDR3 is TGTGCCAGCAGTTTTCAGGGGGCGAAAAACATTCAGTACTTC.